These 6 T cell receptor beta chains originate from one sample sequenced in a study of blood T cell repertoires in COVID-19. Assay: immunoSEQ multiplex PCR; the TCRdb copy retains only in-frame clones and omits some. This table holds roughly 300,000 clones, roughly 85% found once. Sequences were obtained from peripheral blood. The receptor set was obtained from a human donor in a cohort sampled during active COVID-19.

The rearrangement uses TRBV29-1 and TRBJ2-1, with 8 bases aligning to TRBD1. The CDR3 consists of 12 residues. Germline assignment: CDR1 SQVTM and CDR2 ANQGSEA. Unmatched junction bases numbered 3, after V lost 7 bases and J lost 4 bases. CDR3 sequence: CSAGGLYNEQFF. Written as DNA, the CDR3 is TGCAGCGCAGGGGGCTTATACAATGAGCAGTTCTTC.

The chain has TRBV5-6 and TRBJ1-5; maybe TRBD1 (6 bases). With 4 bases removed from V and 1 base from J, the gap between germline ends came to 9 bases. The germline V gene has CDR1 SGHDT and CDR2 YYEEEE. The CDR3 spans 14 residues. The CDR3 spells CASSQGPSNQPQHF. The CDR3, as DNA: TGTGCCAGCAGCCAGGGGCCCAGCAATCAGCCCCAGCATTTT.

This chain joins TRBV19 and TRBJ1-3, with D hard to call. CDR3 length: 15 amino acids. V lost 1 base and J 2 bases, leaving 9 bases between the germline ends. The germline gives CDR1 LNHDA, CDR2 SQIVND (reference sequence). CDR3 bases: TGTGCCAGTAGTATAGGAGGGCACCCTGGAAACACCATATATTTT. Its translation: CASSIGGHPGNTIYF.

The gene calls are TRBV15 and TRBJ2-7; 10 bases are shared with TRBD1. Germline V gives CDR1 LNHNV, CDR2 YYDKDF (reference sequence). CDR3 size: 15 residues. V was pared by 3 bases and J by 6 bases, with 8 bases of the junction left unmatched. CDR3 residues: CATSSQLGTGVEQYF. CDR3 bases: TGTGCCACCAGCAGTCAACTCGGGACAGGGGTCGAGCAGTACTTC.

The CDR3 DNA is TGTGCCAGCAACAGCGGGGGGGCGGATTACAATGAGCAGTTCTTC. Protein product: CASNSGGADYNEQFF. The chain combines TRBV6-5 with TRBJ2-1; 10 bases are a match to TRBD2. The CDR3 covers 15 residues. V shed 7 bases, J shed 4 bases, and the junction held 7 bases outside the gene matches. The germline V gene encodes CDR1 MNHEY and CDR2 SVGAGI.

The genes are TRBV4-1 and TRBJ1-2; D is perhaps TRBD1 (6 bases). The V and J ends lost 1 base and 2 bases respectively, with 17 bases between them. Germline values: CDR1 MGHRA, CDR2 YSYEKL. This CDR3 region has 17 residues. The CDR3 sequence is CASSQASTGSPNYGYTF. CDR3 DNA sequence: TGCGCCAGCAGCCAAGCATCCACAGGGTCCCCAAACTATGGCTACACCTTC.